The clone carrying this TCR beta chain is classed as medium-sized. Gene names refer to mouse genes. The sequenced fragment ends 4 residues before the CDR3 boundary, so the rest is inferred from the germline J gene. This sample is part of a study of CD8+ T cells in alopecia areata. Stated time point: mouse skin at time of skin grafting. Germline V gene data show CDR1 as NSQYPW and CDR2 as LRSPGD (reference sequence). This CDR3 comprises 18 residues. The V segment lost 0 bases and the J segment 1 base; nucleotides outside the gene matches: 8. RNA extraction was followed by reverse transcription into cDNA, which acted as the sequencing template. Assay used: immunoSEQ multiplex PCR; TCRdb lists only in-frame clones, some missing. In total the sample includes about 1,600 clones, none of them seen once.

The specimen comprised skin, sampled at week 0. V is TRBV1 and J is TRBJ2-5, with 9 bases identical to TRBD1. The TCR originated in a C3H/HeJ mouse with alopecia areata. MHC haplotype of the strain: H2-k. CDR3 DNA (partial): TGCACCTGCAGTGCAGATCGGGACAGGGATAAGGACCAAGAC. Translating gives CTCSADRDRDKDQD. The full CDR3 protein is CTCSADRDRDKDQDTQYF. The full variable domain, completed using reference TRBV1 and TRBJ2-5, is VTLLEQNPRWRLVPRGQAVNLRCILKNSQYPWMSWYQQDLQKQLQWLFTLRSPGDKEVKSLPGADYLATRVTDTELRLQVANMSQGRTLYCTCSADRDRDKDQDTQYFGPGTRLLVL.